Presented here are 30 T cell receptor beta chains from one specimen sequenced in a study of cytomegalovirus exposure and HLA in healthy donors. Both 60 Vbeta primers and 13 Jbeta primers went into the PCR. Using immunoSEQ multiplex PCR, the repertoire was profiled, and TCRdb retains in-frame clones only, with some absent. Of under 200,000 clones in the sample, around three quarters were seen once. Specimen: PBMCs. The receptors shown here come from a man aged 35-49 years in good health and CMV-seronegative.

The chain links TRBV7-2 to TRBJ2-5, with a possible D match to TRBD1 (6 bases). Germline V gene sequence: CDR1 SGHTA, CDR2 FQGNSA. The length of the CDR3 is 14 residues. The V gene lost 5 bases and the J gene lost 5 bases, with 15 bases spanning the gap. CDR3 amino acids: CASSPEWGLETQYF. The DNA for the CDR3 is TGTGCCAGCAGCCCGGAGTGGGGGCTGGAGACCCAGTACTTC. Full variable domain (outside the CDR3, taken from reference TRBV7-2 and TRBJ2-5): GAGVSQSPSNKVTEKGKDVELRCDPISGHTALYWYRQSLGQGLEFLIYFQGNSAPDKSGLPSDRFSAERTGGSVSTLTIQRTQQEDSAVYLCASSPEWGLETQYFGPGTRLLVL.

The gene calls are TRBV19 and TRBJ1-1; 9 positions agree with TRBD1. Trimming removed 5 bases from V and 3 bases from J; junction bases left unmatched: 4. Germline loops: CDR1 LNHDA, CDR2 SQIVND (reference sequence). This CDR3 is 14 amino acids long. The CDR3 DNA follows: TGTGCCAGTAGTCACGACAGGGGGTACACTGAAGCTTTCTTT. It yields the protein CASSHDRGYTEAFF.

V is TRBV19 and J is TRBJ2-5; tentative D call: TRBD2 (6 bases). Trimming stripped 5 bases from V and 2 bases from J, with 12 bases between. The CDR3 covers 14 residues. Germline CDR1 reads LNHDA; CDR2 reads SQIVND (reference sequence). In DNA, the CDR3 is TGTGCCAGTAGTGTCCGGGAGATACAAGAGACCCAGTACTTC. Translated: CASSVREIQETQYF.

This chain uses TRBV19 with TRBJ2-4, with 8 nucleotides matching TRBD2. CDR1 is LNHDA, CDR2 SQIVND, per germline (reference sequence). The CDR3 runs 16 residues. The V gene end was trimmed by 2 bases and the J gene end by 5 bases; junction bases not matched to a gene: 8. For the CDR3, the DNA is TGTGCCAGTAGTATAATAGGAGCGGGAGTCGAAAACATTCAGTACTTC. It is translated as CASSIIGAGVENIQYF.

The chain employs TRBV5-1 and TRBJ2-7, with 11 bases identical to TRBD1. Looked up from germline, CDR1 is SGHRS and CDR2 is YFSETQ. The CDR3 is made up of 14 amino acids. J gave up 6 bases and V 4 bases, and 6 bases lay outside the gene matches. The CDR3 here is CASSPDRGRSEQYF. For the CDR3, the DNA is TGCGCCAGCAGCCCGGACAGGGGGCGAAGCGAGCAGTACTTC.

The rearrangement links TRBV9 to TRBJ2-3; tentatively, D is TRBD2 (6 bases). The germline V gene encodes CDR1 SGDLS and CDR2 YYNGEE. CDR3 length equals 15 residues. V shed 0 bases and J shed 4 bases, with 12 bases lying between them. The CDR3 DNA follows: TGTGCCAGCAGCGTAGGGGCGCGGGAACCAGATACGCAGTATTTT. Translation gives CASSVGAREPDTQYF.

This clone was detected a few times. This rearrangement joins TRBV10-2 to TRBJ2-1, with TRBD1 identical over 8 bases. V was clipped by 5 bases and J by 3 bases; unmatched bases: 3. The CDR3 loop spans 14 amino acids. The germline gives CDR1 WSHSY, CDR2 SAAADI. CDR3 DNA sequence: TGCGCCAGCAGTTGGGACAGGAGCTACAATGAGCAGTTCTTC. The encoded protein is CASSWDRSYNEQFF.

The chain combines TRBV18 with TRBJ2-1; 14 bases are shared with TRBD2. CDR3 size: 16 residues. The V gene's germline CDR1 is KGHSH and CDR2 LQKENI. With V trimmed by 3 bases and J by 8 bases, 6 bases remained unmatched. Here the CDR3 reads CASSPTSGGGLYEQFF. For the CDR3, the DNA is TGTGCCAGCTCACCGACTAGCGGGGGGGGCTTATATGAGCAGTTCTTC.

V is TRBV7-9 and J is TRBJ2-7; the match to TRBD1 covers 8 bases. The CDR3 is 15 residues long. The V gene's germline CDR1 is SEHNR and CDR2 FQNEAQ (reference sequence). With 3 bases clipped from V and 2 bases from J, the junction kept 6 bases outside the gene matches. This CDR3 reads CASSLTGEQPYEQYF. CDR3 in DNA: TGTGCCAGCAGCTTGACAGGGGAGCAACCCTACGAGCAGTACTTC.

This clone has a single count. The chain joins TRBV19 to TRBJ1-4; D perhaps matches TRBD1 (6 bases). Trimming removed 3 bases at V and 4 bases at J, with 9 bases between. The CDR3 sequence is 14 residues long. Germline loops: CDR1 LNHDA, CDR2 SQIVND (reference sequence). The CDR3 DNA reads as TGTGCCAGTAGTATGGACAGAAGTAATGAAAAACTGTTTTTT. It specifies CASSMDRSNEKLFF.

This clone was seen a few times. The CDR3: CASSQYSSDRGRTEAFF. CDR3 nucleotide sequence: TGCGCCAGCAGCCAATATTCGTCGGACAGGGGGAGAACTGAAGCTTTCTTT. This chain joins TRBV4-3 and TRBJ1-1; 10 bases are a match to TRBD1. The CDR3 covers 17 residues. Germline-derived CDR1 and CDR2 are LGHNA and YSLEER. V lost 2 bases to trimming and J lost 5 bases; unmatched junction nucleotides: 11.

V is TRBV7-2 and J is TRBJ2-5; D perhaps matches TRBD2 (7 bases). V was pared by 6 bases and J by 1 base, with 12 bases between. The CDR3 runs to 14 residues. Looked up from germline, CDR1 is SGHTA and CDR2 is FQGNSA. The CDR3 DNA is TGTGCCAGCAGTCCCGCGGGGGCCCAAGAGACCCAGTACTTC. It translates to CASSPAGAQETQYF.

The rearrangement joins TRBV9 to TRBJ2-3; D ambiguous. The CDR3 runs to 14 residues. CDR1 and CDR2 from the germline V gene are SGDLS and YYNGEE. V lost 0 bases to trimming and J lost 1 base, with 6 bases between them. The CDR3 region is CASSVVQGTDTQYF. The CDR3 nucleotides are TGTGCCAGCAGCGTAGTTCAGGGCACAGATACGCAGTATTTT.

CDR3 loop: CASRGEGDTQYF. The CDR3 DNA sequence: TGTGCCAGCAGGGGAGAGGGAGATACGCAGTATTTT. The V gene is TRBV7-2, the J gene TRBJ2-3, with D possibly TRBD2 on 5 matching bases. There are 12 residues in the CDR3. The germline gives CDR1 SGHTA, CDR2 FQGNSA. Deletions cut 6 bases from V and 5 bases from J, with 9 bases between.

The chain links TRBV27 to TRBJ2-7, with 8 bases fitting TRBD1. Germline V gene data show CDR1 as MNHEY and CDR2 as SMNVEV (reference sequence). V dropped 7 bases and J dropped 3; count of bases not matched to a gene: 11. The CDR3 length is 15 residues. The CDR3 nucleotides are TGTGCCAGCACGGGCTTGGGGACAGGAGACTACGAGCAGTACTTC. This translates into CASTGLGTGDYEQYF.

The chain joins TRBV5-1 to TRBJ2-1; a weak D match, TRBD1 (5 bases). The V end was cut by 4 bases, the J end by 8 bases, with 16 bases between. In germline, CDR1 is SGHRS, CDR2 YFSETQ. There are 14 residues in the CDR3. CDR3 nucleotide sequence: TGCGCCAGCAGCGAAGGATGGGGCTTGGATGAGCAGTTCTTC. As protein: CASSEGWGLDEQFF.

This chain uses TRBV5-4 with TRBJ1-2, with D hard to call. The ends were cut back, 4 bases at V and 3 bases at J, with 16 bases in the middle. This CDR3 spans 15 amino acids. In germline, CDR1 is SGHNT, CDR2 YYREEE (reference sequence). The CDR3 reads CASSPAGFSDYGYTF. The DNA of the CDR3 is TGTGCCAGCAGCCCGGCGGGGTTCTCCGACTATGGCTACACCTTC. Full variable domain (remainder filled in from reference TRBV5-4 and TRBJ1-2): ETGVTQSPTHLIKTRGQQVTLRCSSQSGHNTVSWYQQALGQGPQFIFQYYREEENGRGNFPPRFSGLQFPNYSSELNVNALELDDSALYLCASSPAGFSDYGYTFGSGTRLTVV.

This chain connects TRBV7-3 to TRBJ2-2; 7 positions agree with TRBD2. This CDR3 region has 13 residues. Germline lookup yields CDR1 SGHTA and CDR2 FQGTGA. The V gene end was trimmed by 5 bases and the J gene end by 7 bases; junction bases not matched to a gene: 4. In nucleotides, the CDR3 is TGTGCCAGCAGCCCCTCGGGGGGCGGGGAGCTGTTTTTT. Amino acid sequence: CASSPSGGGELFF.

The chain is built from TRBV7-9 and TRBJ1-2, with no clear D. The CDR3 loop spans 12 amino acids. Trimming removed 3 bases at V and 8 bases at J, with 10 bases between. The germline gives CDR1 SEHNR, CDR2 FQNEAQ (reference sequence). This chain's CDR3 is CASSFGGLGYTF. Here the CDR3 DNA reads TGTGCCAGCAGCTTCGGCGGATTGGGCTACACCTTC.

As regards this clone: Other DNA sequences in the sample encode the same CDR3. This sequence joins TRBV5-6 and TRBJ1-6; 7 nucleotides match TRBD1. The CDR3 runs 13 residues. With V trimmed by 3 bases and J by 6 bases, 0 bases remained unmatched. The germline gives CDR1 SGHDT, CDR2 YYEEEE. The DNA of the CDR3 is TGTGCCAGCAGCTACAGGGGTAATTCACCCCTCCACTTT. The encoded protein is CASSYRGNSPLHF.

This clone was seen only a few times. This chain joins TRBV5-6 and TRBJ1-1; 9 nucleotides align to TRBD1. This CDR3 spans 17 amino acids. J lost 4 bases, V lost 3 bases, and 13 bases had no gene match. In germline, CDR1 is SGHDT, CDR2 YYEEEE. The CDR3 region has the DNA TGTGCCAGCAGCTCCCCCGGGACAGGGTGGAGTGGCACTGAAGCTTTCTTT. It translates to CASSSPGTGWSGTEAFF.

The V call is TRBV2, the J call TRBJ2-2; the match to TRBD2 covers 10 bases. J was trimmed by 6 bases and V by 9 bases; bases with no gene match: 13. This CDR3 spans 16 amino acids. The V gene's germline CDR1 is SNHLY and CDR2 FYNNEI. The CDR3 DNA reads as TGTGCCAGGGAAATCAACAGCGGGAGGGCCCCCGGGGAGCTGTTTTTT. Protein product: CAREINSGRAPGELFF.

This clone was seen only once. V is TRBV5-6 and J is TRBJ2-7; 16 bases line up with TRBD2. The CDR3 contains 15 residues. Germline loops: CDR1 SGHDT, CDR2 YYEEEE. The V segment lost 4 bases and the J segment 4 bases; nucleotides outside the gene matches: 2. CDR3: CASSGTSGRAYEQYF. The CDR3 bases are TGTGCCAGCAGCGGGACTAGCGGGAGGGCGTACGAGCAGTACTTC.

For the CDR3, the DNA is TGCGCCAGCAGCCCAGGGGCTTCGAACACCGGGGAGCTGTTTTTT. It is translated as CASSPGASNTGELFF. The chain has TRBV5-1 and TRBJ2-2, with a tentative D call TRBD1 (6 bases). The CDR3 length is 15 residues. The V gene lost 4 bases and the J gene lost 0 bases, with 10 bases spanning the gap. Germline CDR1 and CDR2: SGHRS and YFSETQ.

This clone was seen a single time. V is TRBV7-2 and J is TRBJ2-4; D not certain. The CDR3 spans 14 residues. Between the trimmed V and J ends, which lost 5 bases and 0 bases, there was a span of 8 bases. Germline V lookup: CDR1 SGHTA, CDR2 FQGNSA. The CDR3, as DNA: TGTGCCAGCAGCCCCCGCGTAGCCAAAAACATTCAGTACTTC. Its protein product is CASSPRVAKNIQYF.

The chain employs TRBV7-2 and TRBJ1-1; 8 nucleotides agree with TRBD1. After removal of 2 bases from V and 1 base from J, the junction contained 9 bases not matched to a gene. This CDR3 has 17 amino acids. CDR1 is SGHTA, CDR2 FQGNSA, per germline. The CDR3 reads CASSLRTGWKENTEAFF. CDR3 nucleotides: TGTGCCAGCAGCTTAAGGACAGGGTGGAAGGAGAACACTGAAGCTTTCTTT.

The chain is built from TRBV5-4 and TRBJ2-2; 9 nucleotides align to TRBD1. J lost 6 bases, V lost 3 bases, and 6 bases had no gene match. The CDR3 is 15 residues long. Germline V gives CDR1 SGHNT, CDR2 YYREEE (reference sequence). The CDR3 here is CASSYSGTGSGELFF. The CDR3 nucleotides are TGTGCCAGCAGCTACTCCGGGACAGGGTCCGGGGAGCTGTTTTTT. Combining the CDR3 with reference TRBV5-4 and TRBJ2-2 gives the whole variable domain ETGVTQSPTHLIKTRGQQVTLRCSSQSGHNTVSWYQQALGQGPQFIFQYYREEENGRGNFPPRFSGLQFPNYSSELNVNALELDDSALYLCASSYSGTGSGELFFGEGSRLTVL.

The chain has TRBV5-1 and TRBJ2-1; 7 bases align to TRBD2. CDR1 and CDR2 from the germline V gene are SGHRS and YFSETQ. This CDR3 is 15 amino acids long. V lost 5 bases to trimming and J lost 15 bases; unmatched junction nucleotides: 20. The CDR3 DNA reads as TGCGCCAGCAGGAGTGACGGGACTACCCCCGATGGTGGGTTCTTC. Protein: CASRSDGTTPDGGFF. The variable domain in full, completed from reference TRBV5-1 and TRBJ2-1, reads KAGVTQTPRYLIKTRGQQVTLSCSPISGHRSVSWYQQTPGQGLQFLFEYFSETQRNKGNFPGRFSGRQFSNSRSEMNVSTLELGDSALYLCASRSDGTTPDGGFFGPGTRLTVL.

This clone has only one observation. The chain has TRBV29-1 and TRBJ2-7; the D is unclear. Germline V gene lookup returns CDR1 SQVTM and CDR2 ANQGSEA. Trimming took 4 bases from V and 2 from J, leaving 12 bases between them. The CDR3 runs to 13 residues. The CDR3 sequence: CSVGEQGAYEQYF. Here the CDR3 DNA reads TGCAGCGTTGGTGAGCAAGGAGCCTACGAGCAGTACTTC.

The J gene is TRBJ2-3, the V gene TRBV27; D remains ambiguous. Germline CDR1 and CDR2: MNHEY and SMNVEV (reference sequence). The CDR3 covers 13 residues. V gave up 5 bases and J gave up 6 bases, with 12 bases separating them. CDR3 DNA: TGTGCCAGCAGTCCCGCCCCAGATGATACGCAGTATTTT. Its translation: CASSPAPDDTQYF.